Listed here are 9 T cell receptor beta chains from one sample, sequenced in a study of tumor and adjacent non-tumor tissue in lung cancer. A modified ARM-PCR protocol with three rounds of nested PCR amplified TCRbeta. Via MiXCR, TCRdb re-called the multiplex PCR reads, giving one row per CDR3 protein. Of tens of thousands of distinct CDR3 sequences listed, 60% are singletons. This sample's RNA came from whole unsorted tissue. The sample consisted of lung tumor tissue. These receptors were obtained from a man in his forties or fifties with non-small cell lung cancer.

The chain couples TRBV6-2 or TRBV6-3 to TRBJ2-7; either TRBD1 or TRBD2 may fit D (5 bases each). Germline lookup yields CDR1 MNHEY and CDR2 SVGEGT. With 5 bases removed from V and 0 bases from J, the gap between germline ends came to 14 bases. There are 15 residues in the CDR3. The CDR3: CASSGPGRVSYEQYF. CDR3 sequence (DNA): TGTGCCAGCAGTGGCCCGGGGCGGGTCTCCTACGAGCAGTACTTC.

In this sample, this clonotype turned up many times. The V gene is TRBV12-3 or TRBV12-4, the J gene TRBJ2-1, with D tentatively TRBD2 (5 bases). V was shortened by 5 bases and J by 13 bases, with 12 bases between the two germline ends. CDR3 length: 11 amino acids. CDR3 sequence (DNA): TGTGCCAGCAGTACCGTCCGGGAACAGTTCTTC. Its protein is CASSTVREQFF.

This clonotype has a count of ten or more. This sequence joins TRBV10-3 and TRBJ2-1; D is uncertain. Looked up from germline, CDR1 is ENHRY and CDR2 is SYGVKD. Trimming shortened V by 4 bases and J by 7 bases, and 8 bases separated the two germline ends. This CDR3 is built from 12 residues. For the CDR3, the DNA is TGTGCCATCAGTGGTCAAGGAAATGAGCAGTTCTTC. This sequence encodes CAISGQGNEQFF.

As for this clonotype: The conserved closing phenylalanine or tryptophan is absent in this CDR3, likely reflecting a read error. The chain employs TRBV28 and TRBJ2-7, with 8 bases matching TRBD1. In germline, CDR1 is MDHEN, CDR2 SYDVKM. V shed 10 bases and J 9 bases; nucleotides not matched to a gene: 17. The CDR3 is 14 amino acids. The CDR3 sequence is CAIGTGTGVFAQYI. Written as DNA, the CDR3 is TGTGCCATCGGTACCGGGACAGGAGTTTTCGCGCAGTACATC.

Details on this clonotype: The junction departs from germline at one end; a sequencing error may be responsible. The chain uses TRBV2 and TRBJ1-1; no clear D gene. This CDR3 is built from 12 residues. Germline assignment: CDR1 SNHLY and CDR2 FYNNEI. The CDR3 protein is CASSDERIETFF. The CDR3 DNA reads TGTGCCAGCAGTGATGAGAGGATTGAAACTTTCTTT.

For the CDR3, the DNA is TGTGCCAGCAGTGCTGACTACAGGGATGAGCAGTTCTTC. Translated, it gives CASSADYRDEQFF. The gene calls are TRBV11-3 and TRBJ2-1; possibly TRBD1 for D (6 bases). With 6 bases removed from V and 8 bases from J, the gap between germline ends came to 14 bases. The CDR3 spans 13 residues. CDR1 is SGHNT and CDR2 is YENEEA in the germline V gene. The full variable domain, its missing parts supplied by reference TRBV11-3 and TRBJ2-1, is EAGVVQSPRYKIIEKKQPVAFWCNPISGHNTLYWYLQNLGQGPELLIRYENEEAVDDSQLPKDRFSAERLKGVDSTLKIQPAELGDSAVYLCASSADYRDEQFFGPGTRLTVL.

Notes on this clonotype: This could be a read error, since a much larger clone is one nucleotide away. The J gene is TRBJ2-3, the V gene TRBV12-3 or TRBV12-4; D possibly corresponds to TRBD1 (5 bases). V lost 6 bases to trimming and J lost 5 bases, with 9 bases between them. CDR3 length: 12 residues. The CDR3 nucleotides read TGTGCCAGCAGACTCCAGGGAGATACGCAGTATTTT. Translated, it gives CASRLQGDTQYF.

Remarks on this clonotype: A much larger clone sits a single nucleotide away, making a read error possible. The chain links TRBV28 to TRBJ2-5; 7 positions agree with TRBD1. The CDR3 runs 16 residues. The junction had 13 bases not matched to a gene; V was cut back by 4 bases and J by 5 bases. CDR1 is MDHEN, CDR2 SYDVKM, per germline. The CDR3 DNA follows: TGTGCCAGCAGTTCCCCACAGGGGACATTCGGGGAGACCCAGTACTTC. This sequence encodes CASSSPQGTFGETQYF.

With regard to this clonotype: A junction boundary mismatches the germline segment, possibly from a read error. CDR3 nucleotides: TGTGCCAGCAGCCCTACAGGGAGCCCTGGAGACACCATATATTTT. Its translation is CASSPTGSPGDTIYF. The V call is TRBV28, the J call TRBJ1-3; D may be TRBD1 (6 bases). CDR3 size: 15 residues. Germline CDR1 reads MDHEN; CDR2 reads SYDVKM.